This T cell receptor beta chain was sequenced in a study of blood T cells in healthy people across ages. Primers used in a second PCR of roughly 6 to 12 cycles were a sample-barcoded 5' primer and a J-beta primer mix. From the 5' RACE reads, TCRdb called clonotypes with MiXCR, one entry per CDR3 protein. The table shows about 570,000 distinct CDR3 sequences, with about 25% occurring only once. The CDR3 spans 13 residues. V was cut by 5 bases and J by 2 bases, with 9 bases left in between. This clonotype was seen ten or more times. The J gene is TRBJ1-2, the V gene TRBV12-3 or TRBV12-4, with D perhaps TRBD1 (5 bases). The receptor was isolated from a woman aged 65 to 85 in good health. Sequenced: blood. This CDR3 reads CASSRGLNYGYTF. In DNA form, the CDR3 reads TGTGCCAGCAGTCGGGGCTTGAACTATGGCTACACCTTC.